A selection of T cell receptor beta chains follows, all from one sample in a study of post-analysis software for immune sequencing data. TCRdb independently ran MiXCR on the PCR reads; one entry per CDR3 protein. The sample includes about 820,000 distinct CDR3 sequences, around 50% of them seen just once. The sequencing input was blood. The receptors derive from a girl under 18 with multiple sclerosis. Both conserved end residues are part of each CDR3. D genes are given only for firm matches. A clone size is listed for some rows: how often the clone was seen (once, few, many), or a class if it is expanded.

TRBJ2-7 | TRBV6-1 | few | - | CASSEGQVYEQYF
TRBJ2-5 | TRBV10-2 | few | - | CASSESSGISQETQYF
TRBJ2-7 | TRBV4-2 | few | TRBD2 | CASSQGWREGRYEQYF
TRBJ2-4 | TRBV10-2 | few | TRBD2 | CASSETSGGRNIQYF
TRBJ2-1 | TRBV14 | once | TRBD2 | CASSHSGTSGSYNEQFF
TRBJ2-7 | TRBV7-8 | - | - | CASSLALQTREQYF
TRBJ2-3 | TRBV11-2 | - | - | CASSLMGRGGDTQYF
TRBJ2-7 | TRBV24-1 | - | TRBD2 | CATFGGLAGLSSYEQYF
TRBJ2-7 | TRBV7-2 | - | TRBD2 | CASSSEGLAAYEQYF
TRBJ2-7 | TRBV15 | - | TRBD1 | CATSKPGQGYEQYF
TRBJ2-7 | TRBV7-9 | few | - | CASSFETYEQYF
TRBJ1-2 | TRBV18 | once | - | CASSPPGQGSNGYTF
TRBJ1-1 | TRBV20-1 | few | - | CSAKTPRTVNTEAFF
TRBJ2-5 | TRBV15 | - | TRBD1 | CATSIDRGSSETQYF
TRBJ1-2 | TRBV4-2 | few | TRBD1 | CASSPRDSLTWRDGYTF
TRBJ2-7 | TRBV27 | - | TRBD2 | CASSSFSSGGTESYEQYF
TRBJ1-2 | TRBV11-2 | - | - | CASSLDQANYGYTF
TRBJ2-3 | TRBV7-3 | few | - | CASSRSSSDTQYF
TRBJ2-5 | TRBV29-1 | - | - | CSVAPQAETQYF
TRBJ2-5 | TRBV15 | - | - | CATSRAGEEETQYF
TRBJ2-1 | TRBV6-5 | - | - | CASSYGPLYNEQFF
TRBJ2-3 | TRBV9 | few | TRBD2 | CASSPGTSGSATYSTDTQYF
TRBJ2-1 | TRBV5-1 | - | TRBD1 | CASQLGQGYNEQFF
TRBJ2-3 | TRBV5-5 | once | - | CASSPPPGTDTQYF
- | TRBV29-1 | few | - | CSAREAKNIQYF
TRBJ2-7 | TRBV5-6 | - | TRBD2 | CASSLGAWASREIEQYF
TRBJ2-4 | TRBV5-5 | few | TRBD2 | CASTTKVGRENIQYF
TRBJ2-7 | TRBV20-1 | - | - | CSAPRRDRGDEQYF
TRBJ2-3 | TRBV15 | - | - | CATSPGRGPDTQYF
- | TRBV12-3/TRBV12-4 | - | - | CASRQRAVSNYEQYF
TRBJ2-3 | TRBV3-1 | few | - | CASSQGTGADTQYF
TRBJ2-7 | TRBV18 | - | TRBD1 | CASSSSTGGLVYEQYF
TRBJ2-5 | TRBV7-9 | few | TRBD1 | CASLTGGEKTQYF
TRBJ2-1 | TRBV27 | - | TRBD1 | CASRTGGAGRGDEQFF
TRBJ2-7 | TRBV5-4 | - | - | CASSLRIGGGSYEQYF
TRBJ1-3 | TRBV7-9 | - | - | CATQTFGNTIYF
TRBJ2-5 | TRBV5-1 | - | - | CASSDVSETQYF
TRBJ2-7 | TRBV9 | - | - | CASSVATESSYEQYF
TRBJ2-7 | TRBV20-1 | few | - | CSAMGKTYEQYF
TRBJ2-3 | TRBV7-3 | few | - | CASSFGLGRRDTQYF
TRBJ1-2 | TRBV29-1 | - | - | CSVEDELRGLNYGYTF
- | TRBV4-1 | few | TRBD2 | CASSQDFRLAGAYEQYF
TRBJ2-7 | TRBV5-1 | few | - | CASSDQTYEQYF
TRBJ2-2 | TRBV5-1 | few | TRBD1 | CASSPDRGNTGELFF
TRBJ1-1 | TRBV7-9 | - | - | CASSLLSGNTEAFF
TRBJ2-3 | TRBV7-7 | - | TRBD1 | CASSLGSGTGGGDTQYF
TRBJ2-7 | TRBV4-1 | many | - | CASSQEGTGGYEQYF
TRBJ2-1 | TRBV12-3/TRBV12-4 | few | TRBD2 | CASRTGLAAYNEQFF
TRBJ2-7 | TRBV5-1 | few | - | CASSLGGTLTYEQYF
- | TRBV29-1 | few | TRBD1 | CSPGTGGYEQYF
TRBJ2-3 | TRBV20-1 | - | TRBD1 | CSGHRGQVGGDTQYF
TRBJ2-5 | TRBV12-5 | - | TRBD1 | CASGSDRGETQYF
TRBJ2-2 | TRBV5-1 | - | - | CASSFRDTNTGELFF
TRBJ2-3 | TRBV4-1 | few | - | CASSQDPPPRILTDTQYF
- | TRBV5-1 | - | - | CASSLEDTRGIQYF